The next 29 T cell receptor beta chains were all read from a single sample in a study of shared clonotypes between healthy human individuals (dated by TCRdb to about 2020). The method was the immunoSEQ multiplex PCR assay. TCRdb took this table from immuneACCESS and kept in-frame rearrangements with V and J called. Such tables lack part of the clones; where checked against another copy, unresolved V genes explain under half of the gap, and the rest is unexplained. The sample table contains 650,000 to 800,000 clones; only one count was recorded for about 91% of them. In total, the top ten clones hold about 24% of the sample. CD8 naive samples were obtained by positive selection for CCR7 among CD45RO-negative cells, yielding a CD45RA+CCR7+ population from which TemRA cells were excluded. Sequencing was carried out using naive CD8+ T cells sorted from blood. This sample's cell subset or site label indicates: CD45RA+CCR7+. The receptors were gathered from a man aged 25 to 40 in good health.

This chain uses TRBV13 with TRBJ2-5, with 8 positions matching TRBD1. Trimming took 5 bases from V and 5 from J; bases not matched to a gene: 4. The V gene's germline CDR1 is PRHDT and CDR2 FYEKMQ (reference sequence). This CDR3 contains 13 residues. The CDR3 loop is CASSRQGRETQYF. The CDR3 coding sequence is TGTGCCAGCAGCCGACAGGGGCGGGAGACCCAGTACTTC.

The gene calls are TRBV10-3 and TRBJ1-1, with D hard to call. Germline V lookup: CDR1 ENHRY, CDR2 SYGVKD. The V end was cut by 5 bases, the J end by 3 bases, with 16 bases between. The CDR3 covers 15 residues. Here the CDR3 DNA reads TGTGCCATCAGTCCGCCCCCCCCCGGCCACACTGAAGCTTTCTTT. Protein product: CAISPPPPGHTEAFF.

Concerning this clone itself: A junction boundary mismatches the germline segment, possibly from a read error. The V gene is TRBV20-1, the J gene TRBJ2-1, with D unresolved. Per germline, CDR1 DFQATT and CDR2 SNEGSKA (reference sequence). The length of the CDR3 is 11 residues. CDR3 region: CSARGGDEQFF. The CDR3 nucleotides are TGCAGTGCCAGAGGCGGAGATGAGCAGTTCTTC.

This clone appeared once. The J gene is TRBJ2-2, the V gene TRBV4-3; 9 nucleotides line up with TRBD1. The CDR3 is made up of 17 amino acids. V lost 3 bases, J lost 2 bases, and 7 bases stayed unmatched. Germline V CDR1 and CDR2: LGHNA, YSLEER. The CDR3 loop reads CASSQWGQGVNTGELFF. The CDR3, as DNA: TGCGCCAGCAGCCAGTGGGGACAGGGAGTAAACACCGGGGAGCTGTTTTTT.

V usage is TRBV10-2 and J usage is TRBJ2-2, with D possibly matching TRBD2 (6 bases). Between the trimmed V and J ends, which lost 10 bases and 3 bases, there was a span of 15 bases. Germline CDR1 reads WSHSY; CDR2 reads SAAADI. CDR3 length equals 14 residues. CDR3 nucleotide sequence: TGCGCCACCTCGGAGGAGGGCTACACCGGGGAGCTGTTTTTT. Translating gives CATSEEGYTGELFF.

The rearrangement uses TRBV5-1 and TRBJ1-1; D gene unclear. This CDR3 spans 13 amino acids. Germline V gene data show CDR1 as SGHRS and CDR2 as YFSETQ. Trimming stripped 2 bases from V and 1 base from J, with 6 bases between. CDR3 sequence (DNA): TGCGCCAGCAGCTTCACGGAGAACACTGAAGCTTTCTTT. Amino acids: CASSFTENTEAFF.

The chain uses TRBV29-1 and TRBJ2-7, with 7 bases that match TRBD2. J was trimmed by 4 bases and V by 1 base; bases with no gene match: 7. In germline, CDR1 is SQVTM, CDR2 ANQGSEA. The CDR3 spans 14 residues. The CDR3 DNA is TGCAGCGTTGAAGGATTGGGAGGGTTTTACGAGCAGTACTTC. Protein product: CSVEGLGGFYEQYF.

The rearrangement uses TRBV7-9 and TRBJ1-5, with 8 bases fitting TRBD1. V was pared by 2 bases and J by 1 base, with 7 bases of the junction left unmatched. Looked up from germline, CDR1 is SEHNR and CDR2 is FQNEAQ (reference sequence). This CDR3 has 17 residues. CDR3 sequence reads: CASSLSGQELSNQPQHF. In DNA, the CDR3 is TGTGCCAGCAGCTTATCGGGACAGGAATTAAGCAATCAGCCCCAGCATTTT.

The CDR3 nucleotides are TGCGCCAGCAGCCCCAGCGGCGGGGGCATGGATACGCAGTATTTT. Translated, it gives CASSPSGGGMDTQYF. The chain recombines TRBV5-1 with TRBJ2-3; tentatively, D is TRBD2 (7 bases). The germline V and J ends were trimmed by 4 bases and 6 bases, with 18 bases remaining between them. The CDR3 runs to 15 residues. Germline CDR1 and CDR2: SGHRS and YFSETQ.

V and J are TRBV5-1 and TRBJ2-7; unclear D gene. CDR1 SGHRS and CDR2 YFSETQ come from the germline V gene. V lost 0 bases, J lost 5 bases, and 9 bases lay in between. The CDR3 loop spans 13 amino acids. The CDR3 loop is CASSLAAEDEQYF. The CDR3 DNA reads TGCGCCAGCAGCTTGGCGGCAGAGGACGAGCAGTACTTC.

The rearrangement uses TRBV27 and TRBJ2-7; D may be TRBD1 (6 bases). Between the trimmed V and J ends, which lost 6 bases and 3 bases, there was a span of 24 bases. CDR1 is MNHEY and CDR2 is SMNVEV in the germline V gene (reference sequence). This CDR3 is built from 17 residues. CDR3 loop: CASSSLTSGTNRYEQYF. In DNA, the CDR3 is TGTGCCAGCAGCTCCTTGACGTCTGGGACAAACCGCTACGAGCAGTACTTC.

In DNA form, the CDR3 reads TGCGCCAGCAGCTTGCGGGACCACCCCGAGCAGTTCTTC. Residues: CASSLRDHPEQFF. The V and J genes are TRBV5-1 and TRBJ2-1; D is possibly TRBD1 or TRBD2 (5 bases each). There are 13 residues in the CDR3. V shed 1 base and J shed 10 bases, with 12 bases lying between them. Germline CDR1 is SGHRS and CDR2 is YFSETQ.

The V call is TRBV7-8, the J call TRBJ2-7; D call uncertain. Germline V lookup: CDR1 SGHVS, CDR2 FQNEAQ. The CDR3 is made up of 15 amino acids. The germline V and J ends were trimmed by 5 bases and 0 bases, with 14 bases remaining between them. The CDR3, as DNA: TGTGCCAGCAGCCCGCGTGTGGCTAGCTCCTACGAGCAGTACTTC. This encodes CASSPRVASSYEQYF.

The chain couples TRBV29-1 to TRBJ2-2, with 9 bases identical to TRBD1. Germline V lookup: CDR1 SQVTM, CDR2 ANQGSEA. This CDR3 contains 13 residues. V shed 7 bases and J 2 bases; nucleotides not matched to a gene: 2. CDR3 sequence (DNA): TGCAGCGGGACAGGGGTTAACACCGGGGAGCTGTTTTTT. It specifies CSGTGVNTGELFF.

V and J are TRBV5-1 and TRBJ1-5; D may be TRBD1 (6 bases). The length of the CDR3 is 17 residues. Germline V CDR1 and CDR2: SGHRS, YFSETQ. Trimming shortened V by 0 bases and J by 1 base, and 14 bases separated the two germline ends. For the CDR3, the DNA is TGCGCCAGCAGCTTGGAGATCCCAGGGGCCAGCAATCAGCCCCAGCATTTT. Its translation: CASSLEIPGASNQPQHF.

This chain's CDR3 is CASSLRGGNQPQHF. CDR3 DNA: TGCGCCAGCAGCTTAAGGGGCGGTAATCAGCCCCAGCATTTT. This chain connects TRBV5-1 to TRBJ1-5, with D maybe TRBD1 (5 bases). Per germline, CDR1 SGHRS and CDR2 YFSETQ. V lost 2 bases, J lost 4 bases, and 10 bases lay in between. The CDR3 length is 14 residues.

This clone was observed a single time. The chain is built from TRBV14 and TRBJ2-2; D is unresolved. Germline values: CDR1 SGHDN, CDR2 FVKESK. The V gene lost 4 bases and the J gene lost 2 bases, with 8 bases spanning the gap. This CDR3 is 14 amino acids long. CDR3: CASSLNGNTGELFF. The DNA of the CDR3 is TGTGCCAGCAGCCTGAACGGTAACACCGGGGAGCTGTTTTTT.

V usage is TRBV11-2 and J usage is TRBJ2-5; D not certain. Germline V gene data show CDR1 as SGHAT and CDR2 as FQNNGV. V lost 2 bases, J lost 3 bases, and 22 bases lay in between. The CDR3 spans 18 residues. CDR3 sequence: CASSLFSLGRTFEETQYF. The DNA for the CDR3 is TGTGCCAGCAGCTTATTTAGCTTAGGCCGTACGTTCGAAGAGACCCAGTACTTC.

This CDR3 reads CASSVGRTSPEKLFF. CDR3 nucleotides: TGTGCCAGCAGCGTAGGCAGGACGAGTCCTGAAAAACTGTTTTTT. This chain connects TRBV9 to TRBJ1-4; D gene ambiguous. From germline, CDR1 is SGDLS and CDR2 YYNGEE. V lost 0 bases, J lost 7 bases, and 13 bases lay in between. The CDR3 runs to 15 residues.

The chain links TRBV7-6 to TRBJ2-1; TRBD2 is a possible D gene (6 bases). The V and J ends lost 1 base and 8 bases respectively, with 15 bases between them. This CDR3 region has 15 residues. The germline V gene has CDR1 SGHVS and CDR2 FNYEAQ. CDR3 amino acids: CASSLDPGAGDEQFF. CDR3 DNA sequence: TGTGCCAGCAGCTTAGATCCGGGAGCGGGCGATGAGCAGTTCTTC.

The chain combines TRBV19 with TRBJ1-2; D gene uncertain. CDR1 is LNHDA, CDR2 SQIVND, per germline (reference sequence). The CDR3 has 13 residues. The CDR3 region has the DNA TGTAGTTTGCCTCGTCCCTCACGTTATGGCTACACCTTC. Translating it yields CSLPRPSRYGYTF. Full variable domain (missing parts from reference TRBV19 and TRBJ1-2): DGGITQSPKYLFRKEGQNVTLSCEQNLNHDAMYWYRQDPGQGLRLIYYSQIVNDFQKGDIAEGYSVSREKKESFPLTVTSAQKNPTAFYLCSLPRPSRYGYTFGSGTRLTVV.

The chain employs TRBV10-3 and TRBJ2-2, with D unresolved. V was clipped by 5 bases and J by 4 bases, with 2 bases between them. The CDR3 is made up of 11 amino acids. Germline CDR1 is ENHRY and CDR2 is SYGVKD. CDR3 DNA sequence: TGTGCCATCAGTTCCACCGGGGAGCTGTTTTTT. Encoded protein: CAISSTGELFF.

This sequence joins TRBV28 and TRBJ2-1, with unresolved D. This CDR3 is 11 amino acids long. V was trimmed by 5 bases and J by 9 bases, leaving 8 bases between them. CDR1 and CDR2 (germline): MDHEN, SYDVKM. The CDR3 reads CASSVFGEQFF. The DNA of the CDR3 is TGTGCCAGCAGTGTGTTCGGTGAGCAGTTCTTC.

The DNA of the CDR3 is TGTGCCAGCAGCTTAAAAACTCTGGGAAGGGGCAGTGAAGCTTTCTTT. It specifies CASSLKTLGRGSEAFF. V gene TRBV7-3 combines with J gene TRBJ1-1; tentative D call: TRBD1 (5 bases). Trimming removed 1 base from V and 7 bases from J, with 19 bases in between. The germline gives CDR1 SGHTA, CDR2 FQGTGA. This CDR3 comprises 16 residues.

Only one count was recorded for this clone. The chain recombines TRBV28 with TRBJ2-1; 10 bases fit TRBD2. CDR1 and CDR2 from the germline V gene are MDHEN and SYDVKM. The length of the CDR3 is 17 residues. V dropped 3 bases and J dropped 9; count of bases not matched to a gene: 14. CDR3 region: CASSFPLRAGGPGEQFF. The CDR3 DNA sequence: TGTGCCAGCAGTTTTCCCCTCCGAGCGGGAGGGCCGGGTGAGCAGTTCTTC.

The gene calls are TRBV6-5 and TRBJ2-7; no clear D. Trimming removed 6 bases from V and 4 bases from J, with 19 bases in between. The CDR3 covers 15 residues. Germline loops: CDR1 MNHEY, CDR2 SVGAGI. The CDR3 sequence is CASSASVYTSYEQYF. The CDR3 DNA reads TGTGCCAGCAGCGCCTCCGTCTATACAAGTTACGAGCAGTACTTC.

This clone was seen only once. The rearrangement joins TRBV28 to TRBJ2-7, with no clear D. This CDR3 is 12 amino acids long. Trimming removed 5 bases from V and 6 bases from J, with 11 bases in between. Looked up from germline, CDR1 is MDHEN and CDR2 is SYDVKM. In nucleotides, the CDR3 is TGTGCCAGCAGTACTGGACGGGCCGAGCAGTACTTC. Translation: CASSTGRAEQYF.

V usage is TRBV2 and J usage is TRBJ1-1; D unclear. Trimming removed 1 base from V and 7 bases from J, with 7 bases in between. The CDR3 sequence is 12 residues long. Germline V CDR1 and CDR2: SNHLY, FYNNEI. CDR3 region: CASSEVGNEAFF. CDR3 nucleotide sequence: TGTGCCAGCAGTGAAGTTGGAAATGAAGCTTTCTTT.

The chain combines TRBV4-1 with TRBJ2-1; no firm D call. The CDR3 loop spans 14 amino acids. The germline V and J ends were trimmed by 0 bases and 10 bases, with 13 bases remaining between them. Germline V gene lookup returns CDR1 MGHRA and CDR2 YSYEKL. CDR3 nucleotides: TGCGCCAGCAGCCAAGAGATGGGGATTGGCGAGCAGTTCTTC. It codes for CASSQEMGIGEQFF.